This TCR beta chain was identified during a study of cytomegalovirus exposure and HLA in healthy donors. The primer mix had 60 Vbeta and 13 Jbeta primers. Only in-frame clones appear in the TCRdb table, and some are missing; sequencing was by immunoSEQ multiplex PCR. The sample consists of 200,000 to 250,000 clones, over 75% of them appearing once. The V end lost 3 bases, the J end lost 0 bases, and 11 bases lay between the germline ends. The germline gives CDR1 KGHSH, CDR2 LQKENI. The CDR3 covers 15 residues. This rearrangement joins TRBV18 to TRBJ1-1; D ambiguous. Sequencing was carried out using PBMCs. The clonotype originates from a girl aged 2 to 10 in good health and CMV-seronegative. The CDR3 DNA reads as TGTGCCAGCTCACCCTCAGGCGTAATGAACACTGAAGCTTTCTTT. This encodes CASSPSGVMNTEAFF.